A single sample gave rise to the 2 T cell receptor beta chains below, sequenced in a study of cytomegalovirus exposure and HLA in healthy donors. PCR used 60 Vbeta primers and 13 Jbeta primers. Repertoires were generated with immunoSEQ multiplex PCR, while TCRdb's copy carries only in-frame clones and drops some. The sample gives 100,000 to 150,000 clones, roughly 78% of which show up once; roughly 4% is in the top ten. What was sequenced was PBMCs. These receptors all stem from a man aged 45 to 65 in good health and CMV-seropositive.

The rearrangement uses TRBV12-5 and TRBJ2-5, with TRBD2 as a possible D gene (6 bases). The J call is in doubt because the DNA end fits TRBJ2-7 better. Germline loops: CDR1 LGHNT, CDR2 FRNRAP. This CDR3 spans 13 amino acids. CDR3 amino acids: CASATGGPYEQYF. The CDR3 DNA is TGTGCTAGTGCGACCGGGGGACCCTACGAGCAGTACTTC.

The chain uses TRBV30 and TRBJ2-5, with TRBD2 as a possible D gene (6 bases). Germline loops: CDR1 GTSNPN, CDR2 SVGIG (reference sequence). This CDR3 contains 17 residues. Trimming stripped 3 bases from V and 2 bases from J, with 22 bases between. The CDR3: CAWSESASEREQETQYF. The CDR3 nucleotides read TGTGCCTGGAGCGAATCCGCTAGCGAGAGAGAACAAGAGACCCAGTACTTC.